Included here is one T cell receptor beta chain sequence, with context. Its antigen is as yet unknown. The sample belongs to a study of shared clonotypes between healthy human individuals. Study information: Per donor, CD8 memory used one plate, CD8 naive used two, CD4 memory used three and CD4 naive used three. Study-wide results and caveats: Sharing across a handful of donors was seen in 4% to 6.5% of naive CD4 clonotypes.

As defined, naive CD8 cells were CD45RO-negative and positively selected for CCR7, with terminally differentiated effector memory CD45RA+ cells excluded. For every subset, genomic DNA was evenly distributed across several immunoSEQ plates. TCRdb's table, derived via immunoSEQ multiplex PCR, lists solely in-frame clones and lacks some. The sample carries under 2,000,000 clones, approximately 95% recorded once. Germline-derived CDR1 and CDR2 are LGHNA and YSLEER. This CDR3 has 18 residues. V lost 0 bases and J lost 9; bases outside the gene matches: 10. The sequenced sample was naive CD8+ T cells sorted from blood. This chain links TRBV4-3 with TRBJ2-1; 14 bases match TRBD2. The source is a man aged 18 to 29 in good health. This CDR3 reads CASSQERVRLAGGGEQFF. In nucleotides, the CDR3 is TGCGCCAGCAGCCAAGAGAGGGTTAGACTAGCGGGAGGGGGTGAGCAGTTCTTC.